This T cell receptor (beta chain) was sequenced for a study of blood T cell repertoires in COVID-19. Study details: Samples of COVID-19 (acute and convalescent) were obtained from the United States, Italy and Spain. Sources were T cells, B-cell-depleted T cells, or PBMCs; the material itself was cDNA or gDNA.

Per the germline V gene, CDR1 is SGHRS and CDR2 is YFSETQ. V gave up 3 bases and J gave up 8 bases, with 12 bases separating them. This CDR3 is 14 amino acids long. Sequencing was performed with immunoSEQ multiplex PCR; in TCRdb, only in-frame clones are kept and a portion is missing. The profile shows under 250,000 clones, roughly 84% of them singletons. The sample consisted of peripheral blood. The sequence derives from a woman in her forties who had recovered from COVID-19. The rearrangement joins TRBV5-1 to TRBJ1-6; D may be TRBD1 (6 bases). The CDR3: CASSWRTEDSPLHF. In DNA form, the CDR3 reads TGCGCCAGCAGCTGGAGGACAGAGGATTCACCCCTCCACTTT. The whole variable domain, filled in from reference TRBV5-1 and TRBJ1-6, reads KAGVTQTPRYLIKTRGQQVTLSCSPISGHRSVSWYQQTPGQGLQFLFEYFSETQRNKGNFPGRFSGRQFSNSRSEMNVSTLELGDSALYLCASSWRTEDSPLHFGNGTRLTVT.